This TCR beta chain was documented in a study of somatic mutations in cytotoxic T cells in rheumatoid arthritis. Background on the study: Immediately following diagnosis and ahead of any treatment, patient blood (30 ml EDTA) was drawn. Sorting by flow gave nearly 100% purity for some V beta antibody-stained T-cell populations, including V beta1+ cells sequenced for TCRB.

This clone has more than one count but fewer than ten. Its specificity is not known. The CDR3 runs 12 residues. Sequencing used immunoSEQ multiplex PCR; TCRdb keeps in-frame clones, though not all of them. The sample comprises about 10,000 clones, 80% of which are singletons, and roughly an eighth rests with the top ten. Study-wide results and limits: It was in rheumatoid arthritis patients, but not in healthy controls, that CD8+ clonality increased with age. CD8+ T-cell clonality showed no significant difference between rheumatoid arthritis patients and age-matched healthy controls.

The chain links TRBV21-1 to TRBJ1-2. TRBV21-1 is assigned pseudogene status. The receptor was derived from an adult with rheumatoid arthritis. Sequencing used CD8+ T cells sorted from blood. In nucleotides, the CDR3 is TGTGCCAGCGGTAGAGGGGTTATTGGCTACACCTTC. This encodes CASGRGVIGYTF.